The rows below give T cell receptor beta chains drawn from one sample of a study of glioma-infiltrating T cells. TCRdb re-called the multiplex PCR reads through MiXCR, storing one row per CDR3 protein. In the table there are roughly 120,000 distinct CDR3 sequences, roughly 25% of which are singletons. The sample comprised glioma tissue, nonneoplastic brain tissue, or PBMCs (not recorded which). These receptors all stem from a human donor with low-grade glioma or glioblastoma, undergoing nonglioma brain surgery, or in good health (not recorded which). CDR3s include the opening cysteine and the closing phenylalanine or tryptophan. A D gene is named only where the DNA matches it firmly. Clone size is shown for a subset of rows, as once, few, many or a class of expanded clone.

many	TRBD2	TRBV18	TRBJ2-3	CASSPTSGSTDTQYF	TGTGCCAGCTCACCCACTAGCGGTAGCACAGATACGCAGTATTTT
.	TRBD2	TRBV11-2	TRBJ2-7	CASSLGAGAVDEQYF	TGTGCCAGCAGCTTAGGAGCGGGGGCCGTGGACGAGCAGTACTTC
few	.	TRBV29-1	TRBJ2-7	CSVWGVDYEQYF	TGCAGCGTTTGGGGCGTAGACTACGAGCAGTACTTC
many	TRBD1	TRBV28	TRBJ1-5	CASSSPWAGGYQPQHF	TGTGCCAGCAGTTCTCCCTGGGCAGGGGGCTATCAGCCCCAGCATTTT
few	.	TRBV12-3/TRBV12-4	TRBJ2-5	CASSIREEKTQYF	TGTGCCAGCAGTATCAGGGAGGAGAAGACCCAGTACTTC
few	TRBD2	TRBV29-1	TRBJ2-3	CSAVLSGHIAGGTTDTQYF	TGCAGCGCTGTTTTATCGGGGCATATAGCGGGAGGCACCACAGATACGCAGTATTTT
many	.	TRBV20-1	TRBJ2-7	CSARDWQGLYEQYF	TGCAGTGCTAGAGATTGGCAGGGGTTATACGAGCAGTACTTC
many	.	TRBV4-1	TRBJ2-7	CASSHPDAFYEQYF	TGCGCCAGCAGCCACCCGGACGCATTCTACGAGCAGTACTTC
many	.	TRBV6-1	TRBJ2-3	CASSTTDTQYF	TGTGCCAGCAGTACCACAGATACGCAGTATTTT
many	.	TRBV7-8	TRBJ2-1	CASSETGTFNEQFF	TGTGCCAGCAGCGAGACCGGGACTTTCAATGAGCAGTTCTTC
few	TRBD1	TRBV7-9	TRBJ1-2	CASSLPPQGADDGYTF	TGTGCCAGCAGCTTACCGCCACAGGGGGCAGATGATGGCTACACCTTC
many	.	TRBV11-1	TRBJ1-5	CASSLGRGKPQHF	TGTGCCAGCAGCTTAGGGAGGGGGAAGCCCCAGCATTTT
.	TRBD2	TRBV9	TRBJ2-1	CASSATSGSSHEQFF	TGTGCCAGCAGCGCGACTAGCGGGAGTTCCCATGAGCAGTTCTTC
many	.	TRBV7-2	TRBJ2-3	CASSLERGTDTQYF	TGTGCCAGCAGCTTAGAACGGGGCACAGATACGCAGTATTTT
.	.	TRBV25-1	TRBJ1-5	CAGSEGENQTQHF	TGTGCCGGCAGTGAAGGGGAGAATCAGACCCAGCATTTT
few	.	TRBV16	TRBJ1-5	CASSQFGQLNQPQHF	TGTGCCAGCAGCCAATTTGGACAGCTGAATCAGCCCCAGCATTTT
many	.	TRBV20-1	TRBJ1-4	CSAPGRVQAFKEKLFF	TGCAGTGCCCCCGGGCGGGTCCAGGCCTTTAAGGAAAAACTGTTTTTT
many	TRBD2	TRBV4-2	TRBJ2-3	CASSQTGTNRGSQYF	TGTGCCAGCAGCCAAACCGGGACTAACAGAGGGTCGCAGTATTTT
few	.	TRBV9	TRBJ2-7	CASSVVGGGEQYF	TGTGCCAGCAGCGTAGTAGGGGGGGGCGAGCAGTACTTC
few	.	TRBV7-3	TRBJ2-7	CASSLGGGLNEQYF	TGTGCCAGTAGCTTAGGAGGGGGTCTAAACGAGCAGTACTTC
.	TRBD1	TRBV5-4	TRBJ2-5	CASSPEPGGEETQYF	TGTGCCAGCAGCCCCGAACCAGGGGGCGAGGAGACCCAGTACTTC
.	.	TRBV19	TRBJ2-6	CASGNSRGGANVLTF	TGTGCCAGTGGTAACAGCCGGGGAGGGGCCAACGTCCTGACTTTC
.	.	TRBV2	TRBJ2-1	CASRQGPRVAYNEQFF	TGTGCCAGCAGGCAGGGACCTAGGGTGGCCTACAATGAGCAGTTCTTC
.	.	TRBV6-1	TRBJ2-7	CASSPAGVSYSGQYF	TGTGCCAGCAGTCCCGCTGGAGTATCCTATTCGGGGCAGTACTTC
medium-sized	.	TRBV24-1	TRBJ2-3	CATSDWTADTQYF	TGTGCCACCAGTGACTGGACGGCAGATACGCAGTATTTT
many	.	TRBV20-1	TRBJ1-1	CSASFAGSPNTEAFF	TGCAGTGCTAGCTTCGCCGGCAGCCCGAACACTGAAGCTTTCTTT
many	.	TRBV28	TRBJ1-1	CATQRGIAEAFF	TGTGCCACCCAACGGGGGATAGCTGAAGCTTTCTTT
many	TRBD1	TRBV3-1	TRBJ2-7	CASSFDRGPYEQYF	TGTGCCAGCAGTTTCGACAGGGGGCCCTACGAGCAGTACTTC
many	.	TRBV2	TRBJ1-1	CASSPRPGDTEAFF	TGTGCCAGCAGTCCCCGGCCAGGGGACACTGAAGCTTTCTTT
few	.	TRBV4-1	TRBJ2-3	CASSQAFEGSNLFADTQYF	TGCGCCAGCAGCCAAGCTTTCGAGGGTAGCAATTTGTTCGCAGATACGCAGTATTTT
few	.	TRBV14	TRBJ2-1	CASSHLRYNEQFF	TGTGCCAGCAGCCATCTGCGTTACAATGAGCAGTTCTTC
.	.	TRBV7-2	TRBJ2-3	CASSLGPAAGTDTQYF	TGTGCCAGCAGCTTAGGGCCAGCGGCAGGGACAGATACGCAGTATTTT
few	.	TRBV29-1	TRBJ2-2	CSVEDAGQNTGELFF	TGCAGCGTTGAAGATGCGGGCCAAAACACCGGGGAGCTGTTTTTT
.	TRBD2	TRBV30	TRBJ2-1	CAWSFSGRVSYNEQFF	TGTGCCTGGAGTTTTAGCGGGAGGGTTTCCTACAATGAGCAGTTCTTC
many	TRBD1	TRBV20-1	TRBJ2-3	CSARPRGGAVTDTQYF	TGCAGTGCTAGACCTCGAGGGGGCGCGGTAACAGATACGCAGTATTTT
many	.	TRBV6-1	TRBJ2-1	CASTVDRDNEQFF	TGTGCCAGCACCGTCGACAGAGACAATGAGCAGTTCTTC
.	TRBD1	TRBV2	TRBJ1-5	CAGSGGRGREEPQHF	TGTGCCGGCAGCGGGGGCAGGGGGCGCGAGGAGCCCCAGCATTTT
few	TRBD1	TRBV29-1	TRBJ2-7	CSALASGQGYEQYF	TGCAGCGCCCTTGCGTCGGGACAGGGCTACGAGCAGTACTTC
many	TRBD1	TRBV3-1	TRBJ2-3	CASSQDLDRGTDTQYF	TGTGCCAGCAGCCAAGATCTGGACAGGGGCACAGATACGCAGTATTTT
many	.	TRBV28	TRBJ2-1	CASSSGIRLYNEQFF	TGTGCCAGCAGTTCCGGGATCCGCTTATACAATGAGCAGTTCTTC
many	.	TRBV19	TRBJ1-2	CASSSGGTNYGYTF	TGTGCCAGTAGTAGCGGGGGCACTAACTATGGCTACACCTTC
medium-sized	.	TRBV27	TRBJ1-1	CASSPRQNLNTEAFF	TGTGCCAGCAGTCCGCGACAAAATCTTAACACTGAAGCTTTCTTT
many	.	TRBV7-7	TRBJ2-1	CASSLETRTEQFF	TGTGCCAGCAGCTTAGAGACCAGGACTGAGCAGTTCTTC
many	.	TRBV20-1	TRBJ2-7	CSATASSYEQYF	TGCAGTGCGACGGCGAGCTCCTACGAGCAGTACTTC